Listed here are 11 T cell receptor beta chains from one sample, sequenced in a study of T-cell reconstitution after alpha-beta-depleted transplantation in children. For TCRbeta, the library was prepared with unique molecular identifiers. MiXCR was run by TCRdb on the PCR reads, yielding one entry per CDR3 protein. The table lists hundreds of thousands of distinct CDR3 sequences, around a tenth of them singletons. This specimen was peripheral blood, taken 180 days after TCRalphabeta/CD19-depleted stem cell transplant. The receptors shown here come from a male patient between 2 and 10 years old who had a stem cell transplant for chronic granulomatous disease, so the T cells may come from the graft donor.

With respect to this clonotype: One end of the junction does not line up with germline, which may come from a read error. The chain employs TRBV3-1 and TRBJ2-3; D is perhaps TRBD2 (5 bases). The germline gives CDR1 LGHDT, CDR2 YNNKEL (reference sequence). The CDR3 has 17 residues. CDR3 DNA sequence: TGTGCCACCAGCCAAGGCTTGAGGAGCGGCCGCACAGATACGCAGTATTTT. Amino acids: CATSQGLRSGRTDTQYF.

This clonotype was picked up many times. The chain employs TRBV6-1 and TRBJ1-1, with D possibly TRBD1 on 5 matching bases. CDR1 is MNHNS and CDR2 is SASEGT in the germline V gene. Trimming removed 6 bases from V and 0 bases from J, with 11 bases in between. CDR3 length: 14 residues. This chain's CDR3 is CASRPPTVNTEAFF. CDR3 nucleotide sequence: TGTGCCAGCAGACCACCGACAGTGAACACTGAAGCTTTCTTT.

Ten or more counts support this clonotype. The chain uses TRBV28 and TRBJ1-1; 9 nucleotides agree with TRBD1. CDR3 length: 14 residues. CDR1 and CDR2 from the germline V gene are MDHEN and SYDVKM. V was pared by 6 bases and J by 5 bases, with 7 bases of the junction left unmatched. The DNA of the CDR3 is TGTGCCAGCAGACAGGGGGCTGGGCGGACTGAAGCTTTCTTT. Its translation: CASRQGAGRTEAFF.

In this sample, this clonotype turned up many times. This rearrangement joins TRBV12-3 or TRBV12-4 to TRBJ2-1; no clear D gene. CDR3 length: 16 amino acids. The ends were cut back, 5 bases at V and 7 bases at J, with 21 bases in the middle. The CDR3 DNA follows: TGTGCCAGCAGTCCGCGGACCTTCTCAGGTGGGAATGAGCAGTTCTTC. As protein: CASSPRTFSGGNEQFF.

This clonotype appeared many times. The chain combines TRBV28 with TRBJ2-7; possible D gene TRBD1, 6 bases. The CDR3 length is 14 residues. The germline V and J ends were trimmed by 2 bases and 2 bases, with 10 bases remaining between them. Germline V lookup: CDR1 MDHEN, CDR2 SYDVKM. CDR3 loop: CASSLTGNPYEQYF. CDR3 nucleotides: TGTGCCAGCAGTTTAACAGGGAACCCCTACGAGCAGTACTTC.

This clonotype was picked up many times. The genes are TRBV7-6 and TRBJ1-5, with a tentative D call TRBD1 (5 bases). Trimming pared 6 bases from V and 4 bases from J, leaving 13 bases between. Germline CDR1 SGHVS, CDR2 FNYEAQ. The CDR3 consists of 14 residues. The CDR3 coding sequence is TGTGCCAGCAGTCCCTGGGGGGGTAATCAGCCCCAGCATTTT. Protein product: CASSPWGGNQPQHF.

This clonotype was counted many times. The V and J genes are TRBV28 and TRBJ1-2, with TRBD1 as a possible D gene (5 bases). CDR3 length equals 13 residues. The germline V and J ends were trimmed by 3 bases and 8 bases, with 13 bases remaining between them. The germline CDR1 and CDR2 sequences are MDHEN and SYDVKM. CDR3 DNA: TGTGCCAGCAGTTTGCTAGGGGTACGGGGCTACACCTTC. This translates into CASSLLGVRGYTF.

There are many counts of this clonotype. V is TRBV12-3 or TRBV12-4 and J is TRBJ1-5; tentatively, D is TRBD1 (5 bases). The CDR3 loop spans 14 amino acids. V was shortened by 5 bases and J by 0 bases, with 8 bases between the two germline ends. The CDR3 is CASSPGHSNQPQHF. CDR3 DNA sequence: TGTGCCAGCAGTCCTGGACATAGCAATCAGCCCCAGCATTTT.

This clonotype occurred many times. The chain carries TRBV6-5 and TRBJ2-7; D is uncertain. CDR1 and CDR2 (germline): MNHEY, SVGAGI. This CDR3 spans 16 amino acids. Trimming removed 2 bases at V and 6 bases at J, with 20 bases between. The CDR3: CASSYVAYPQPIEQYF. In DNA form, the CDR3 reads TGTGCCAGCAGTTACGTGGCTTACCCCCAGCCAATCGAGCAGTACTTC.

There are many counts of this clonotype. The V call is TRBV5-1, the J call TRBJ1-4; D gene uncertain. There are 14 residues in the CDR3. Trimming took off 2 bases at V and 8 bases at J, with 13 bases between the two ends. Germline V gene sequence: CDR1 SGHRS, CDR2 YFSETQ. The CDR3 sequence is CASSFWFGEEKLFF. The CDR3 DNA sequence: TGCGCCAGCAGCTTCTGGTTCGGAGAGGAAAAACTGTTTTTT.

This clonotype appeared many times. V and J are TRBV7-2 and TRBJ1-3; D possibly corresponds to TRBD1 (5 bases). The CDR3 consists of 15 residues. Deletions cut 5 bases from V and 3 bases from J, with 14 bases between. CDR1 is SGHTA, CDR2 FQGNSA, per germline. The CDR3 spells CASSEGVQVGNTIYF. CDR3 bases: TGTGCCAGCAGCGAAGGGGTACAGGTTGGAAACACCATATATTTT. Full variable domain (rest looked up from reference TRBV7-2 and TRBJ1-3): GAGVSQSPSNKVTEKGKDVELRCDPISGHTALYWYRQSLGQGLEFLIYFQGNSAPDKSGLPSDRFSAERTGGSVSTLTIQRTQQEDSAVYLCASSEGVQVGNTIYFGEGSWLTVV.